The 20 T cell receptor beta chains in this list originate from one sample, sequenced in a study of CD8 T cells in Susac syndrome. The RNA, about 0.45 to 1 ug, was put through reverse transcription using random hexamers. TCRdb re-derived calls from the immunoSEQ multiplex PCR reads in MiXCR, one entry per CDR3 protein. The sample has under 95,000 distinct CDR3 sequences, 95% seen once. Sequencing used CD8+ T cells from PBMCs. These TCRs come from a human donor with Susac syndrome.

The rearrangement joins TRBV13 to TRBJ2-2, with D uncertain. CDR3 size: 15 residues. Germline V gene sequence: CDR1 PRHDT, CDR2 FYEKMQ (reference sequence). With 4 bases removed from V and 6 bases from J, the gap between germline ends came to 15 bases. The CDR3, as DNA: TGTGCCAGCAGCTCCAGGACCTCGCGCCCCGGGGAGCTGTTTTTT. This gives the protein CASSSRTSRPGELFF. Based on the CDR3 plus reference TRBV13 and TRBJ2-2, the full variable domain is AAGVIQSPRHLIKEKRETATLKCYPIPRHDTVYWYQQGPGQDPQFLISFYEKMQSDKGSIPDRFSAQQFSDYHSELNMSSLELGDSALYFCASSSRTSRPGELFFGEGSRLTVL.

This clonotype was seen only a few times. V is TRBV6-1 and J is TRBJ2-2; D is possibly TRBD1 (6 bases). V lost 4 bases to trimming and J lost 6 bases, with 9 bases between them. The CDR3 has 13 amino acids. CDR1 and CDR2 from the germline V gene are MNHNS and SASEGT. This chain's CDR3 is CASSAGQSGELFF. CDR3 coding DNA: TGTGCCAGCAGTGCCGGACAGTCCGGGGAGCTGTTTTTT.

The CDR3 is CSASPGDTQYF. CDR3 nucleotide sequence: TGCAGCGCCTCCCCAGGGGATACGCAGTATTTT. The chain joins TRBV29-1 to TRBJ2-3; tentatively, D is TRBD1 (5 bases). CDR1 SQVTM and CDR2 ANQGSEA come from the germline V gene. V was cut by 7 bases and J by 6 bases, with 11 bases left in between. The CDR3 is 11 amino acids.

The V and J genes are TRBV13 and TRBJ2-7, with TRBD1 matching over 8 bases. Looked up from germline, CDR1 is PRHDT and CDR2 is FYEKMQ (reference sequence). The V and J ends lost 5 bases and 1 base, in that order; junction bases with no gene match: 4. This CDR3 region has 14 residues. The CDR3 sequence is CASSGGQVSYEQYF. The CDR3 coding sequence is TGTGCCAGCAGCGGGGGACAGGTTTCCTACGAGCAGTACTTC.

The rearrangement joins TRBV15 to TRBJ1-5; D gene uncertain. The CDR3 runs 14 residues. Trimming shortened V by 3 bases and J by 4 bases, and 10 bases separated the two germline ends. Germline V gene lookup returns CDR1 LNHNV and CDR2 YYDKDF (reference sequence). The CDR3 coding sequence is TGTGCCACCAGCAGGGACGGGGTAAATCAGCCCCAGCATTTT. Encoded protein: CATSRDGVNQPQHF.

The rearrangement links TRBV7-9 to TRBJ1-1; 7 bases are a match to TRBD1. Trimming at V came to 5 bases and at J to 10 bases, leaving 19 bases not matched to a gene. Germline V gene data show CDR1 as SEHNR and CDR2 as FQNEAQ (reference sequence). The CDR3 runs 16 residues. Here the CDR3 reads CASSPPGTDLEHTAFF. The CDR3 coding sequence is TGTGCCAGCAGCCCCCCGGGGACAGATCTCGAACACACAGCTTTCTTT.

The chain couples TRBV5-6 to TRBJ2-7; possibly TRBD1 for D (5 bases). The germline V gene has CDR1 SGHDT and CDR2 YYEEEE. The CDR3 sequence is 13 residues long. Trimming took 0 bases from V and 3 from J, leaving 7 bases between them. The CDR3 protein is CASSLAQVYEQYF. CDR3 nucleotides: TGTGCCAGCAGCTTGGCACAGGTCTACGAGCAGTACTTC.

The chain links TRBV7-9 to TRBJ2-1; TRBD1 or TRBD2 may be the D gene (5 bases each). CDR1 and CDR2 from the germline V gene are SEHNR and FQNEAQ (reference sequence). The CDR3 loop spans 13 amino acids. V gave up 8 bases and J gave up 3 bases, with 11 bases separating them. The CDR3 region is CASRQGDYNEQFF. The CDR3, as DNA: TGTGCCAGCCGGCAGGGAGACTACAATGAGCAGTTCTTC.

J is TRBJ2-2 and V is TRBV12-3 or TRBV12-4, with TRBD2 identical over 10 bases. V was clipped by 0 bases and J by 4 bases; unmatched bases: 5. The length of the CDR3 is 17 residues. CDR3 DNA sequence: TGTGCCAGCAGTTTAGCGCTGGCTAGCGGGAGCACCGGGGAGCTGTTTTTT. Its protein product is CASSLALASGSTGELFF.

The rearrangement joins TRBV4-3 to TRBJ1-1, with D unresolved. CDR3 length equals 13 residues. Germline values: CDR1 LGHNA, CDR2 YSLEER. V was shortened by 1 base and J by 7 bases, with 10 bases between the two germline ends. The DNA for the CDR3 is TGCGCCAGCAGCCAAGTGGTGGCAGATGAAGCTTTCTTT. It specifies CASSQVVADEAFF.

The rearrangement uses TRBV30 and TRBJ1-2; D not resolved. Germline loops: CDR1 GTSNPN, CDR2 SVGIG (reference sequence). Trimming removed 1 base from V and 3 bases from J, with 6 bases in between. The CDR3 consists of 12 residues. CDR3 sequence: CAWSGQDYGYTF. CDR3 in DNA: TGTGCCTGGAGTGGTCAAGACTATGGCTACACCTTC.

The V gene is TRBV13, the J gene TRBJ1-2; perhaps TRBD1 as D (6 bases). Per the germline V gene, CDR1 is PRHDT and CDR2 is FYEKMQ (reference sequence). This CDR3 spans 17 amino acids. V was cut by 1 base and J by 2 bases, with 17 bases left in between. The CDR3 nucleotides are TGTGCCAGCAGCTTAGCCGACAGGACAGCTCAAAACTATGGCTACACCTTC. The encoded protein is CASSLADRTAQNYGYTF. The full variable domain, rest sourced from reference TRBV13 and TRBJ1-2, is AAGVIQSPRHLIKEKRETATLKCYPIPRHDTVYWYQQGPGQDPQFLISFYEKMQSDKGSIPDRFSAQQFSDYHSELNMSSLELGDSALYFCASSLADRTAQNYGYTFGSGTRLTVV.

The CDR3 DNA follows: TGTGCCAGTAGTCCCCGGGTGCGGAACACTGAAGCTTTCTTT. It codes for CASSPRVRNTEAFF. The rearrangement joins TRBV19 to TRBJ1-1; the D is unclear. The CDR3 runs to 14 residues. Germline V gene sequence: CDR1 LNHDA, CDR2 SQIVND (reference sequence). V lost 5 bases and J lost 1, with 11 bases in between.

The rearrangement uses TRBV4-2 and TRBJ1-5; D is unresolved. The CDR3 runs to 16 residues. Trimming took 0 bases from V and 0 from J, leaving 9 bases between them. Germline values: CDR1 LGHNA, CDR2 YNFKEQ. CDR3 nucleotides: TGTGCCAGCAGCCAAGATAGACATAATAGCAATCAGCCCCAGCATTTT. It codes for CASSQDRHNSNQPQHF.

This rearrangement joins TRBV4-1 to TRBJ1-1, with 8 bases aligning to TRBD1. The CDR3 is 13 residues long. The junction had 5 bases not matched to a gene; V was cut back by 4 bases and J by 7 bases. Looked up from germline, CDR1 is MGHRA and CDR2 is YSYEKL. As DNA, the CDR3 is TGCGCCAGCAGCCGGACAGGGACAAGTGAAGCTTTCTTT. Translation gives CASSRTGTSEAFF.

The chain is built from TRBV30 and TRBJ2-7, with 7 nucleotides matching TRBD1. The germline V gene encodes CDR1 GTSNPN and CDR2 SVGIG (reference sequence). Germline trimming cut 7 bases from V and 2 bases from J; bases unmatched to any gene: 8. The CDR3 is 13 amino acids. The DNA of the CDR3 is TGTGCCTACTACGGGGACAGCACCTACGAGCAGTACTTC. Translated, it gives CAYYGDSTYEQYF.

The genes are TRBV5-1 and TRBJ1-4; TRBD1 is a possible D gene (5 bases). The CDR3 is made up of 15 amino acids. Germline assignment: CDR1 SGHRS and CDR2 YFSETQ. V lost 0 bases, J lost 5 bases, and 11 bases lay in between. The CDR3 spells CASSLGGRPNEKLFF. DNA for the CDR3: TGCGCCAGCAGCTTGGGGGGCAGGCCCAATGAAAAACTGTTTTTT.

This chain joins TRBV14 and TRBJ1-4; D perhaps matches TRBD1 (5 bases). The CDR3 runs 15 residues. Deletions cut 0 bases from V and 5 bases from J, with 10 bases between. In germline, CDR1 is SGHDN, CDR2 FVKESK. Here the CDR3 DNA reads TGTGCCAGCAGCCAAGATGACAGCCTCAATGAAAAACTGTTTTTT. Translating it yields CASSQDDSLNEKLFF. The complete variable domain, with remaining parts taken from reference TRBV14 and TRBJ1-4, reads EAGVTQFPSHSVIEKGQTVTLRCDPISGHDNLYWYRRVMGKEIKFLLHFVKESKQDESGMPNNRFLAERTGGTYSTLKVQPAELEDSGVYFCASSQDDSLNEKLFFGSGTQLSVL.

V gene TRBV20-1 combines with J gene TRBJ2-3; 12 bases line up with TRBD2. This CDR3 region has 18 residues. Germline V CDR1 and CDR2: DFQATT, SNEGSKA (reference sequence). V trimming: 3 bases; J trimming: 2 bases; junction bases outside the gene matches: 12. The CDR3 DNA follows: TGCAGTGCTAGTGGGGCTCCGGGACTAGCGGGCCCCACAGATACGCAGTATTTT. Protein sequence: CSASGAPGLAGPTDTQYF.

About this clonotype: Relative to the germline gene, one junction end is altered; a read error may explain this. The gene calls are TRBV4-1 and TRBJ1-5; no definite D call. CDR1 is MGHRA, CDR2 YSYEKL, per germline. The CDR3 length is 15 residues. The CDR3 region is CASSQDLSAQGGPLF. CDR3 coding DNA: TGCGCCAGCAGCCAAGATCTTTCGGCACAAGGAGGGCCACTCTTT.